The 10 T cell receptor beta chains given below trace back to one sample, sequenced in a study of OX40 agonist ivuxolimab in advanced cancers. Assay used: immunoSEQ multiplex PCR; TCRdb lists only in-frame clones, some missing. The data contain more than 60,000 clones, over 75% of them singletons. Sequenced here: CD4+ or CD8+ T cells sorted from blood, sampled in a trial of the OX40 agonist ivuxolimab. These receptors came from an adult with an advanced solid tumor such as melanoma, head and neck, liver or kidney cancer.

The V and J genes are TRBV6-1 and TRBJ2-3, with D hard to call. CDR3 length: 16 amino acids. Germline CDR1 MNHNS, CDR2 SASEGT. Trimming removed 2 bases from V and 0 bases from J, with 12 bases in between. The CDR3 loop is CASSEKGTTSTDTQYF. DNA for the CDR3: TGTGCCAGCAGTGAAAAAGGAACAACTAGCACAGATACGCAGTATTTT.

Details on this clone: At one end, the junction sequence differs from germline, possibly due to a read error. The genes are TRBV18 and TRBJ2-5, with 10 positions matching TRBD2. With the DNA end fitting TRBJ2-7 better, the J assignment may be wrong. This CDR3 is built from 15 residues. The germline CDR1 and CDR2 sequences are KGHSH and LQKENI. The CDR3 sequence is CASSPPSGSLNEQYF. CDR3 nucleotides: TGTGCCAGCTCCCCACCTAGCGGGAGTTTGAACGAGCAGTACTTC.

The chain uses TRBV15 and TRBJ1-2, with a tentative D call TRBD1 (5 bases). Germline lookup yields CDR1 LNHNV and CDR2 YYDKDF (reference sequence). The CDR3 runs to 14 residues. The germline V and J ends were trimmed by 0 bases and 1 base, with 6 bases remaining between them. CDR3 residues: CATSRDRDNYGYTF. The CDR3 nucleotides are TGTGCCACCAGCAGAGACAGGGATAACTATGGCTACACCTTC.

V gene TRBV7-2 combines with J gene TRBJ2-2; no firm D call. The germline CDR1 and CDR2 sequences are SGHTA and FQGNSA. V was cut by 0 bases and J by 4 bases, with 9 bases left in between. CDR3 length equals 15 residues. As DNA, the CDR3 is TGTGCCAGCAGCTTAGCGCCACCAGGCACCGGGGAGCTGTTTTTT. This encodes CASSLAPPGTGELFF. Complete variable domain (other parts from reference TRBV7-2 and TRBJ2-2): GAGVSQSPSNKVTEKGKDVELRCDPISGHTALYWYRQSLGQGLEFLIYFQGNSAPDKSGLPSDRFSAERTGGSVSTLTIQRTQQEDSAVYLCASSLAPPGTGELFFGEGSRLTVL.

The chain carries TRBV10-3 and TRBJ1-5; D is possibly TRBD1 (5 bases). This CDR3 has 14 residues. V lost 2 bases and J lost 6, with 11 bases in between. Germline CDR1 is ENHRY and CDR2 is SYGVKD. As DNA, the CDR3 is TGTGCCATCAGTGAGCCCAGGGAGGGTCAGCCCCAGCATTTT. It is translated as CAISEPREGQPQHF.

This clone was counted only a few times. The chain is built from TRBV10-3 and TRBJ1-1, with 7 nucleotides matching TRBD1. The trim removed 5 bases at V and 2 bases at J, leaving 5 bases unmatched. This CDR3 is built from 14 residues. CDR1 ENHRY and CDR2 SYGVKD come from the germline V gene. The CDR3 protein is CAISKDRANTEAFF. The DNA for the CDR3 is TGTGCCATCAGTAAAGACAGGGCAAACACTGAAGCTTTCTTT.

This clone was found once. Other DNA sequences within the sample encode an identical CDR3. The chain combines TRBV28 with TRBJ1-1, with TRBD1 as a possible D gene (6 bases). The V and J ends lost 4 bases and 1 base respectively, with 16 bases between them. Per germline, CDR1 MDHEN and CDR2 SYDVKM. This CDR3 contains 16 residues. This CDR3 reads CASSSDSLRGNTEAFF. The CDR3 DNA sequence: TGTGCCAGCAGTTCCGACAGCCTCAGGGGGAACACTGAAGCTTTCTTT.

The chain recombines TRBV4-1 with TRBJ2-7, with TRBD2 matching 9 bases. The germline gives CDR1 MGHRA, CDR2 YSYEKL. Trimming took 1 base from V and 2 from J; bases not matched to a gene: 3. The CDR3 is 15 amino acids. The CDR3 protein is CASSQGTSGPYEQYF. In nucleotides, the CDR3 is TGCGCCAGCAGCCAAGGTACTAGCGGGCCCTACGAGCAGTACTTC.

The gene calls are TRBV2 and TRBJ2-7; D possibly corresponds to TRBD2 (8 bases). The V gene lost 6 bases and the J gene lost 2 bases, with 26 bases spanning the gap. Germline CDR1 reads SNHLY; CDR2 reads FYNNEI. This CDR3 is built from 18 residues. The CDR3 region is CASSAWDRTSGPTYEQYF. The CDR3 nucleotides read TGTGCCAGCAGCGCTTGGGACAGAACTAGCGGCCCTACCTACGAGCAGTACTTC.

V is TRBV5-1 and J is TRBJ2-3; 11 bases match TRBD1. The CDR3 sequence is 16 residues long. The J segment lost 5 bases and the V segment lost 4 bases, leaving 9 bases of the junction unmatched. CDR1 and CDR2 (germline): SGHRS, YFSETQ. CDR3: CASSRRPGQGVDTQYF. DNA for the CDR3: TGCGCCAGCAGCCGGAGGCCGGGACAGGGGGTAGATACGCAGTATTTT.